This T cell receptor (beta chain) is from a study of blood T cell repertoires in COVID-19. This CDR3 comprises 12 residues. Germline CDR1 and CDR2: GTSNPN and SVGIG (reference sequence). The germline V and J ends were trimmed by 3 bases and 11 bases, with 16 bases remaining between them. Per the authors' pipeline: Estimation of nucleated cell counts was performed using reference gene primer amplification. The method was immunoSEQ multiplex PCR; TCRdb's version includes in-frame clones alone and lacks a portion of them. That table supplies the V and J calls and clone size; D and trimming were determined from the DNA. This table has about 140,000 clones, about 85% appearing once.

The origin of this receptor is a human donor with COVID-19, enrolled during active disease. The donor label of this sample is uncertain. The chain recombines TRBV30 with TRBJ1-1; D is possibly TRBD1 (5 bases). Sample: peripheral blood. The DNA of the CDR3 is TGTGCCTGGAGGAATTCCGCCGCAGGGGCTTTCTTT. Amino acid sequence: CAWRNSAAGAFF.